Listed below are T cell receptor beta chains from one sample, sequenced in a study of tumor-infiltrating lymphocytes in primary liver carcinoma. TCRdb re-called the multiplex PCR reads through MiXCR, storing one row per CDR3 protein. The sample records around 120,000 distinct CDR3 sequences, 55% to 70% being singletons. The sequenced sample was tumor-adjacent normal liver tissue. These receptors all stem from a woman aged 55-75 years with primary liver carcinoma and hepatitis B virus infection. The CDR3 runs from the conserved cysteine through the conserved F or W. The D gene is left open where the match is weak. Size tells how often a clone was seen (once, few, many) or the class of an expanded clone, and some rows leave it out.

d_call cdr3_length clone_size j_call v_call cdr3_aa cdr3_nt
TRBD1 16 - TRBJ1-2 TRBV4-1 CASSQNQWTGSGGYTF TGCGCCAGCAGCCAAAATCAGTGGACAGGATCGGGTGGCTACACCTTC
- 15 - TRBJ1-2 TRBV28 CASSGSDEGNYDYTF TGTGCCAGCAGTGGATCGGACGAAGGTAACTATGACTACACCTTC
- 17 once TRBJ2-3 TRBV4-1 CASQGGGGTGLTDTQYF TGCGCCAGCCAAGGTGGGGGAGGCACAGGGCTTACAGATACGCAGTATTTT
- 15 - TRBJ2-7 TRBV4-1 CASSPGGTGCDEQYF TGCGCCAGCAGTCCGGGGGGGACAGGGTGCGACGAGCAATACTTC
- 16 many TRBJ1-1 TRBV4-1 CASSQAGAAGNTEAFF TGCGCCAGCAGCCAAGCGGGGGCCGCGGGGAACACTGAAGCTTTCTTT
- 13 - TRBJ1-1 TRBV29-1 CSAQYGQHIEAFF TGCAGCGCCCAGTATGGTCAGCACATTGAAGCTTTCTTT
- 15 medium-sized TRBJ2-4 TRBV11-2 CASSSPLRTKNIQYF TGTGCCAGCAGCTCCCCCTTACGGACCAAAAACATTCAGTACTTC
- 15 - TRBJ2-5 TRBV29-1 CSVELSSGRTGTRYF TGCAGCGTTGAGCTGTCTAGTGGGAGGACCGGGACCCGGTACTTC
TRBD1 16 - TRBJ2-7 TRBV6-1 CASSITGARGSYDQYF TGTGCCAGCAGTATTACAGGGGCCCGAGGCTCCTACGACCAGTACTTC
TRBD2 15 - TRBJ2-7 TRBV6-1 CASSEIAGEDYEQHF TGTGCCAGCAGTGAAATTGCGGGAGAAGACTACGAGCAGCATTTC
- 14 - TRBJ2-1 TRBV29-1 CSVIHANSYNEQFF TGCAGCGTCATACATGCGAACTCCTACAATGAGCAGTTCTTC
TRBD1 15 - TRBJ1-6 TRBV6-5 CASSLTGTGNSPLLF TGTGCCAGCAGTCTTACCGGGACAGGGAATTCACCCCTCCTCTTC
- 18 - TRBJ2-1 TRBV14 CASSRGYRWERVYNEQFF TGTGCCAGCAGCCGCGGTTACAGGTGGGAGAGAGTCTACAATGAGCAGTTTTTC
- 13 many TRBJ2-3 TRBV29-1 CSVERRAPVGQYF TGCAGCGTTGAGCGACGGGCCCCGGTTGGGCAGTATTTT
TRBD1 15 - TRBJ2-7 TRBV12-3/TRBV12-4 CVSSLDGTGGYEQYF TGTGTCAGCAGTTTAGATGGGACAGGGGGCTACGAGCAGTACTTC
TRBD1 13 once TRBJ1-2 TRBV29-1 CIAPVTGDAGYTF TGCATCGCCCCCGTGACAGGGGATGCTGGCTACACCTTC
- 17 - TRBJ2-7 TRBV29-1 CGIGCPMAGTLSYEQYF TGCGGCATTGGGTGTCCCATGGCGGGAACCCTCTCCTACGAGCAGTACTTC
TRBD2 13 - TRBJ2-1 TRBV11-2 CGSSSGLVGWSFF TGTGGCAGCAGCTCGGGACTAGTGGGATGGTCGTTCTTC
- 13 many TRBJ2-1 TRBV29-1 CSGTGSSYNEQFF TGCAGCGGTACAGGGAGCTCCTACAATGAGCAGTTCTTC
- 17 - TRBJ2-6 TRBV19 CATTRGTGGSGANVLTF TGTGCCACCACGAGGGGGACGGGAGGCTCTGGGGCCAACGTCCTGACTTTC